Included here is one T cell receptor (beta chain) sequence, with context. These data are taken from a study of blood T cells in healthy people across ages. The use of a sample-barcoded 5' primer and a J-beta primer mix characterized a second PCR of roughly 6 to 11 cycles. TCRdb called the 5' RACE reads again in MiXCR, with one record for every CDR3 protein. The sample consists of about 930,000 distinct CDR3 sequences, under 35% of them appearing once. The V and J ends lost 4 bases and 2 bases, in that order; junction bases with no gene match: 17. The CDR3 is 18 amino acids. Germline assignment: CDR1 MNHEY and CDR2 SVGEGT. This sample also belongs to another study, concerning T cells of mothers and their children. That paper states: A few healthy Caucasian mothers and their six children donated. The entire RNA extract went into cDNA synthesis at approximately 1.6 ug per 15 ul.

The chain recombines TRBV6-2 or TRBV6-3 with TRBJ2-7, with 7 nucleotides matching TRBD1. Sequencing used blood. The sequence derives from a woman aged 40 to 49 in good health. The CDR3 bases are TGTGCCAGCAGTTCGTCCCTCGGGCCCATCGGGACAGCCTACGAGCAGTACTTC. Protein: CASSSSLGPIGTAYEQYF.